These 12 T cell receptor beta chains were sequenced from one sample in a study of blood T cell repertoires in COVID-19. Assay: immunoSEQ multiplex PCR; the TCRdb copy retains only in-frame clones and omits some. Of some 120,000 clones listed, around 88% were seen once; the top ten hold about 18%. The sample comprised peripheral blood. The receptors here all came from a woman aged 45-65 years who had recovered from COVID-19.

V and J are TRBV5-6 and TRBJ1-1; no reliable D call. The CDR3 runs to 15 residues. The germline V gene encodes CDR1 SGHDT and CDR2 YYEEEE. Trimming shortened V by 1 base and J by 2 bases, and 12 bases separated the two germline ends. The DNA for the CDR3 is TGTGCCAGCAGCTTGAGGCGGCTTGGTAACACTGAAGCTTTCTTT. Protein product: CASSLRRLGNTEAFF.

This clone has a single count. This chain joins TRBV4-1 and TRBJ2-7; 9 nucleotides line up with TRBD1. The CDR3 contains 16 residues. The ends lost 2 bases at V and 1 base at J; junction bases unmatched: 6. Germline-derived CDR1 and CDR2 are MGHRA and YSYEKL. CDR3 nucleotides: TGCGCCAGCAGCCAAATGGGACAGGGACAATCCTACGAGCAGTACTTC. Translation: CASSQMGQGQSYEQYF.

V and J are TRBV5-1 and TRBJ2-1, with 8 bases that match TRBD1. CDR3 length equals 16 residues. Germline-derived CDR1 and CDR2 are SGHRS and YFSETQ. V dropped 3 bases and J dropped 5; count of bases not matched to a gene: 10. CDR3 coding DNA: TGCGCCAGCAGCTCAGTTTACAGGGGGTCTCACAATGAGCAGTTCTTC. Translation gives CASSSVYRGSHNEQFF.

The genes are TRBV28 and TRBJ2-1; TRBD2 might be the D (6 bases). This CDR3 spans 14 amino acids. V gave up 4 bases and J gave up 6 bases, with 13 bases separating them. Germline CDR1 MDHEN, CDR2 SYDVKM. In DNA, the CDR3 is TGTGCCAGCAGTTCCTCCCTAGCGACCAATGAGCAGTTCTTC. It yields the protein CASSSSLATNEQFF.

The CDR3 is CAISGGRQGPSNYGYTF. CDR3 nucleotides: TGTGCCATCAGTGGGGGAAGACAGGGGCCTTCTAACTATGGCTACACCTTC. The chain links TRBV10-3 to TRBJ1-2; 8 nucleotides align to TRBD1. This CDR3 comprises 17 residues. Per the germline V gene, CDR1 is ENHRY and CDR2 is SYGVKD. Trimming at V came to 4 bases and at J to 0 bases, leaving 10 bases not matched to a gene.

CDR3 nucleotide sequence: TGTGCCAGCAGCTCTAGCTATGGCTACACCTTC. Its translation: CASSSSYGYTF. The J gene is TRBJ1-2, the V gene TRBV9; unclear D gene. The CDR3 covers 11 residues. Deletions cut 4 bases from V and 4 bases from J, with 5 bases between. Looked up from germline, CDR1 is SGDLS and CDR2 is YYNGEE.

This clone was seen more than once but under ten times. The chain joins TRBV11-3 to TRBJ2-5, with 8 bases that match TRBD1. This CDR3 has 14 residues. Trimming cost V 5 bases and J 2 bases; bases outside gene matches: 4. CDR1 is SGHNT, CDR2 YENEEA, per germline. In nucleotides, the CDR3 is TGTGCCAGCAGCAGATGGACAGGGCAAGAGACCCAGTACTTC. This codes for CASSRWTGQETQYF. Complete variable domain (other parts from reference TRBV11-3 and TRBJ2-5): EAGVVQSPRYKIIEKKQPVAFWCNPISGHNTLYWYLQNLGQGPELLIRYENEEAVDDSQLPKDRFSAERLKGVDSTLKIQPAELGDSAVYLCASSRWTGQETQYFGPGTRLLVL.

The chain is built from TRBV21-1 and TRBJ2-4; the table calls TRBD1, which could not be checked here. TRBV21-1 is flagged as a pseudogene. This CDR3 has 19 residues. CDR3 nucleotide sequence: TGTGCCAGCAGCAAAGATGTCAGGGAAACGTCGATAGCCAAAAACATTCAGTACTTC. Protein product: CASSKDVRETSIAKNIQYF.

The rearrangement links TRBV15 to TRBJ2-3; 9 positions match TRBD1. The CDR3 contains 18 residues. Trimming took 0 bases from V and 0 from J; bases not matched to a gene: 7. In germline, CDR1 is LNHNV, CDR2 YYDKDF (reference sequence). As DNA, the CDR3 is TGTGCCACCAGCAGAGATGGGGGACAGGGCTCAAGCACAGATACGCAGTATTTT. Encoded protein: CATSRDGGQGSSTDTQYF.

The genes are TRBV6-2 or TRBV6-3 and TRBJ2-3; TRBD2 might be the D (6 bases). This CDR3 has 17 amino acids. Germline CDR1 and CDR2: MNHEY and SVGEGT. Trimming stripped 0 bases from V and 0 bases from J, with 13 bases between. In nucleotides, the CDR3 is TGTGCCAGCAGTTACTCCCCAGCGGGTTCTAGCACAGATACGCAGTATTTT. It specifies CASSYSPAGSSTDTQYF.

The CDR3 DNA reads TGCGCCAGCAGCCAACAAACTTCTAGCGGGGGGACGTCAGATACGCAGTATTTT. Translated, it gives CASSQQTSSGGTSDTQYF. The V gene is TRBV4-1, the J gene TRBJ2-3; 11 bases are shared with TRBD2. This CDR3 is built from 18 residues. The germline V gene has CDR1 MGHRA and CDR2 YSYEKL. J was trimmed by 4 bases and V by 2 bases; bases with no gene match: 11.

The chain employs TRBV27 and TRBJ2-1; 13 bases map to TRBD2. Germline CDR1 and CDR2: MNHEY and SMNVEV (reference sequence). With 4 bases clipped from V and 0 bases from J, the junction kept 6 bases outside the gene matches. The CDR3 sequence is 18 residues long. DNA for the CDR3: TGTGCCAGCAGTTATGGGACTAGCGGGACCAGCTCCTACAATGAGCAGTTCTTC. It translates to CASSYGTSGTSSYNEQFF.